This T cell receptor beta chain was obtained from a study of T-cell memory formation after mild COVID-19. Each CDR3 protein gets one entry after TCRdb re-called the 5' RACE reads with MiXCR. The repertoire holds 200,000 to 250,000 distinct CDR3 sequences, approximately 10% seen once, with around 3.3% in the top ten. The CDR3 runs to 17 residues. V lost 0 bases, J lost 0 bases, and 12 bases lay in between. CDR1 is DFQATT, CDR2 SNEGSKA, per germline (reference sequence). J is TRBJ1-6 and V is TRBV20-1; D is perhaps TRBD1 (5 bases). Sequencing was performed on PBMCs or a T cell subset sorted from them (not recorded which). This TCR was sampled from a man between 18 and 29 years old who had mild COVID-19 (a few samples of this study predate the infection). Cell type and time point are not known. The CDR3 DNA sequence: TGCAGTGCTAGAGAGTGGGGCAGGAGCTCCTATAATTCACCCCTCCACTTT. Amino acids: CSAREWGRSSYNSPLHF.